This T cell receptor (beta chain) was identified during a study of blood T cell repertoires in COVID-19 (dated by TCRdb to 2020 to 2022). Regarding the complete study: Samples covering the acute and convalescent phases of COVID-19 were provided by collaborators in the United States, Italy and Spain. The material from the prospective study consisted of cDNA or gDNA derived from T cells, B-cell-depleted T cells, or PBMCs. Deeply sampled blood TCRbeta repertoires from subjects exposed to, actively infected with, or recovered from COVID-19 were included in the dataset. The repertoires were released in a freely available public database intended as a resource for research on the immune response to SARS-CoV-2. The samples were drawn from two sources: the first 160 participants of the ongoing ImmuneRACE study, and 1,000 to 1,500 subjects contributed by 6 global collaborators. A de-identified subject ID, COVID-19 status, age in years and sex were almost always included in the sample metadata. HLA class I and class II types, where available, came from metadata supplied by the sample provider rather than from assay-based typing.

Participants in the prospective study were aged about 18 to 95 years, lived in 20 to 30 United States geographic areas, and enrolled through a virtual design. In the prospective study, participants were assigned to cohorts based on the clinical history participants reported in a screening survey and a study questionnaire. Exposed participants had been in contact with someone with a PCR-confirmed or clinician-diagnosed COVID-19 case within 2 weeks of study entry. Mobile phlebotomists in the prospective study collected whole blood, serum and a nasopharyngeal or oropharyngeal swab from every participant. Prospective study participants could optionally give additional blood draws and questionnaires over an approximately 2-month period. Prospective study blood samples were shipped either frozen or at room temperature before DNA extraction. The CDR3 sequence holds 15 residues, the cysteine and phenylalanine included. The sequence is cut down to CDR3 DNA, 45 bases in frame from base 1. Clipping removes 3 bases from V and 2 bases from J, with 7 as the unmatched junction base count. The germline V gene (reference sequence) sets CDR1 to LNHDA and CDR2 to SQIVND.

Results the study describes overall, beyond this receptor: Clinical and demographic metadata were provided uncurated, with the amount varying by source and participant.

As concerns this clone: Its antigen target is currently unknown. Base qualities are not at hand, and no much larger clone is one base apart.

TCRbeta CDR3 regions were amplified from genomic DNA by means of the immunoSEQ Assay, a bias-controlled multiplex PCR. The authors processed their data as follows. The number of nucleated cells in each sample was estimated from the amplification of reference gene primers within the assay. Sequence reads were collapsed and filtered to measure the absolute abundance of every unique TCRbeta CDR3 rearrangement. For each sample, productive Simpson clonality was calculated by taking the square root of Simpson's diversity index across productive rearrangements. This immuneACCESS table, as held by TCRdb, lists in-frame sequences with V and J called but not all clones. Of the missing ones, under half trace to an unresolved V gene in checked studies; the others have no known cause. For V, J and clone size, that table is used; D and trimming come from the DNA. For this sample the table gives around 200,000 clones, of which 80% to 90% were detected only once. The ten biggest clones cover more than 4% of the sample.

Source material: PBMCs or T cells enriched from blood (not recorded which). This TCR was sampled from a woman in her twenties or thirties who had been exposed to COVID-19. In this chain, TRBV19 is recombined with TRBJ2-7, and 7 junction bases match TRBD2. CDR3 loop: CASSIPRGGAYEQYF. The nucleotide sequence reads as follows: TGTGCCAGTAGTATCCCCCGTGGGGGGGCCTACGAGCAGTACTTC. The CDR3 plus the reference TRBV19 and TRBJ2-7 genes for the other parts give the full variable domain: DGGITQSPKYLFRKEGQNVTLSCEQNLNHDAMYWYRQDPGQGLRLIYYSQIVNDFQKGDIAEGYSVSREKKESFPLTVTSAQKNPTAFYLCASSIPRGGAYEQYFGPGTRLTVT.